This T cell receptor (beta chain) was recovered during a study of OX40 agonist ivuxolimab in advanced cancers. Germline V gene lookup returns CDR1 SGHVS and CDR2 FNYEAQ. V lost 5 bases and J lost 4; bases outside the gene matches: 7. The CDR3 covers 16 residues. The repertoire was sequenced with immunoSEQ multiplex PCR; TCRdb's copy has only in-frame clones and lacks some. This table holds 65,000 to 70,000 clones, just over 90% found once. Remarks on this clone: Its target is unknown.

Broader study findings: Determination of antigen specificity was not performed for the expanded peripheral T cells.

The chain joins TRBV7-6 to TRBJ1-5; 11 nucleotides agree with TRBD1. The source was CD4+ or CD8+ T cells sorted from blood, collected in a trial of the OX40 agonist ivuxolimab. This TCR was recovered from an adult with an advanced solid tumor such as melanoma, head and neck, liver or kidney cancer. The CDR3 bases are TGTGCCAGCAGCCTTGGGACAGGGGGTCTGAATCAGCCCCAGCATTTT. It codes for CASSLGTGGLNQPQHF.